This T cell receptor (beta chain) is drawn from a study of Ad26.COV2.S vaccination and SARS-CoV-2 variants. Study-wide context: Doses of Ad26.COV2.S were injected into muscle once or twice, 56 days apart.

This clone turned up a few times. Treatment specified: some 20 received Ad26.COV2.S at low or high dose, single or two shots; roughly five received placebo; per-sample allocation not given. Samples analyzed were those drawn on day 63 after the first vaccine or placebo injection. Wuhan-strain spike was delivered by a replication-incompetent Ad26 vector. Germline V gene lookup returns CDR1 MNHEY and CDR2 SVGAGI. The CDR3 covers 11 residues. Trimming shortened V by 8 bases and J by 11 bases, and 12 bases separated the two germline ends. Assay: immunoSEQ multiplex PCR; the TCRdb copy retains only in-frame clones and omits some. This sample has about half a million clones, with 89% found just once.

Material: peripheral blood, obtained in a trial of Ad26.COV2.S vaccine versus placebo. The V gene is TRBV6-5, the J gene TRBJ1-4; no clear D gene. The receptor comes from a person aged 18 to 65 who received the Ad26.COV2.S COVID-19 vaccine or a placebo. Here the CDR3 reads CASADGGKLFF. CDR3 coding DNA: TGTGCCAGCGCCGACGGAGGGAAACTGTTTTTT.